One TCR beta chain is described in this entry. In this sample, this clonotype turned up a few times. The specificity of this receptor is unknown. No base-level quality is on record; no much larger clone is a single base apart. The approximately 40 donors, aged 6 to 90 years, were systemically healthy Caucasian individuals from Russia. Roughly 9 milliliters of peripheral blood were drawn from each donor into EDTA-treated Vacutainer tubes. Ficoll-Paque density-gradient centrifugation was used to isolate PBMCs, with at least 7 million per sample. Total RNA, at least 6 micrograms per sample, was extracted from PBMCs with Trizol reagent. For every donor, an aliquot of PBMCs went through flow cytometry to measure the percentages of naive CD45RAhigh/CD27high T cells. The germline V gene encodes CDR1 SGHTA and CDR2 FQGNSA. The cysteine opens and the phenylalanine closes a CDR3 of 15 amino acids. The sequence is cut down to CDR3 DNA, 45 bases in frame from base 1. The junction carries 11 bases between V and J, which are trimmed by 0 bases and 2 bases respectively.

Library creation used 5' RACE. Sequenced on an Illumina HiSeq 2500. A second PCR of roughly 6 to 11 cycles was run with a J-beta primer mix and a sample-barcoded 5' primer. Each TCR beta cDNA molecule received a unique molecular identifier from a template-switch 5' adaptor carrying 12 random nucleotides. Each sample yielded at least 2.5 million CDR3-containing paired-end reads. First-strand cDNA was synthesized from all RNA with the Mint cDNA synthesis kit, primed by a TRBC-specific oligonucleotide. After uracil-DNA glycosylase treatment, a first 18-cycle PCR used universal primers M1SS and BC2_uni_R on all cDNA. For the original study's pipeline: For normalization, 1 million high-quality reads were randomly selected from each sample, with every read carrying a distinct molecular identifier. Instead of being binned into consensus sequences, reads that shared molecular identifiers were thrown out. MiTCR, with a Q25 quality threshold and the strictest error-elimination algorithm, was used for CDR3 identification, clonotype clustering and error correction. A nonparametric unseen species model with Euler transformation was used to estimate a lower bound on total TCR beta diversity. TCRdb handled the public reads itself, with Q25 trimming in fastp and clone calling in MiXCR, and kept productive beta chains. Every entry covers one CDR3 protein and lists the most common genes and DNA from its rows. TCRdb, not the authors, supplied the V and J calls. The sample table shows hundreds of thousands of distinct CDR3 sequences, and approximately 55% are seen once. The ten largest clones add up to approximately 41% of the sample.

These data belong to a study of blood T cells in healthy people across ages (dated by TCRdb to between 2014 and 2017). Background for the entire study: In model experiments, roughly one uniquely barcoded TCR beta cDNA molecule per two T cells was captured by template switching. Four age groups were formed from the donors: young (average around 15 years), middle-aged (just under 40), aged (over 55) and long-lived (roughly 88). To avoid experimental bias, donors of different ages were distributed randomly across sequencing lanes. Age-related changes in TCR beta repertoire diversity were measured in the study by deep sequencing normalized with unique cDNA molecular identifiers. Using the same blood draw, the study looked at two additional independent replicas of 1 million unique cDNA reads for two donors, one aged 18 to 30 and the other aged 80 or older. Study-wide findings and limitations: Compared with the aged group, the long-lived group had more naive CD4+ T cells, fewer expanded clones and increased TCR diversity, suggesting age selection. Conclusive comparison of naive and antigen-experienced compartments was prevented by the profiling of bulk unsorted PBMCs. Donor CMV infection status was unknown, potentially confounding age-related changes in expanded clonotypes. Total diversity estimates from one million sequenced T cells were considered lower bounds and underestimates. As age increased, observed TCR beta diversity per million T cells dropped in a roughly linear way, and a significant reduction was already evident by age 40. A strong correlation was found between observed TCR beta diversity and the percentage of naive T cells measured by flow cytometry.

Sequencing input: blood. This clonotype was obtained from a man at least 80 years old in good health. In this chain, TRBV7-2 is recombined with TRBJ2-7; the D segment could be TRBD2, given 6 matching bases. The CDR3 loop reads CASSLAGGATYEQYF. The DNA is TGTGCCAGCAGCTTAGCGGGGGGAGCAACCTACGAGCAGTACTTC.